Presented here are 21 T cell receptor beta chains from one specimen sequenced in a study of T cell responses to AZD1222 COVID-19 vaccine. Profiling relied on immunoSEQ multiplex PCR, and the TCRdb table lists in-frame clones only, not all of them. Among about 84,000 clones listed, around nine tenths were seen once. This material consisted of peripheral blood, taken 28 days after the second AZD1222 dose. The source is an adult who received the AZD1222 COVID-19 vaccine.

The chain couples TRBV4-3 to TRBJ2-1; TRBD2 might be the D (5 bases). Per the germline V gene, CDR1 is LGHNA and CDR2 is YSLEER. This CDR3 has 16 residues. V shed 4 bases and J shed 1 base, with 14 bases lying between them. In nucleotides, the CDR3 is TGCGCCAGCAGCCTAGGCGGAGGAAGGTCCTACAATGAGCAGTTCTTC. Translation gives CASSLGGGRSYNEQFF.

This clone was found a few times. CDR3 region: CASSLDNNQPQHF. The CDR3 DNA sequence: TGTGCCAGCAGTTTGGACAACAATCAGCCCCAGCATTTT. The J gene is TRBJ1-5, the V gene TRBV12-3 or TRBV12-4, with a tentative D call TRBD1 (5 bases). This CDR3 is built from 13 residues. Trimming stripped 3 bases from V and 3 bases from J, with 6 bases between.

Only one count was recorded for this clone. The genes are TRBV28 and TRBJ1-6, with unresolved D. CDR1 and CDR2 (germline): MDHEN, SYDVKM. The CDR3 is 15 residues long. Trimming took 5 bases from V and 5 from J, leaving 13 bases between them. The CDR3 sequence: CASSNSGINNSPLHF. DNA for the CDR3: TGTGCCAGCAGTAATTCTGGGATTAATAATTCACCCCTCCACTTT.

This clone has a single count. The rearrangement uses TRBV4-3 and TRBJ1-4, with unresolved D. Trimming took off 4 bases at V and 3 bases at J, with 6 bases between the two ends. The germline gives CDR1 LGHNA, CDR2 YSLEER. The CDR3 is made up of 13 amino acids. The CDR3 loop reads CASSPSPNEKLFF. The CDR3 nucleotides are TGCGCCAGCAGCCCAAGTCCTAATGAAAAACTGTTTTTT.

This clone was picked up one time. The J gene is TRBJ1-5, the V gene TRBV7-8; D not certain. V was cut by 4 bases and J by 3 bases, with 10 bases left in between. The CDR3 spans 14 residues. Germline V CDR1 and CDR2: SGHVS, FQNEAQ. Here the CDR3 DNA reads TGTGCCAGCAGCTCACACGAATCCAATCAGCCCCAGCATTTT. It encodes CASSSHESNQPQHF.

The chain couples TRBV5-1 to TRBJ2-5; possible D gene TRBD2, 6 bases. Trimming left V 0 bases short and J 0 bases short, with 9 bases between. The CDR3 is made up of 15 amino acids. Germline CDR1 reads SGHRS; CDR2 reads YFSETQ. CDR3 in amino acids: CASSLAPGDQETQYF. The CDR3 DNA reads TGCGCCAGCAGCTTGGCCCCGGGGGACCAAGAGACCCAGTACTTC.

The CDR3: CAISTDRGSEAFF. The CDR3 nucleotides are TGTGCCATCAGTACAGACAGGGGCTCTGAAGCTTTCTTT. The gene calls are TRBV10-3 and TRBJ1-1, with 8 bases fitting TRBD1. The CDR3 has 13 residues. V shed 5 bases, J shed 6 bases, and the junction held 5 bases outside the gene matches. CDR1 is ENHRY, CDR2 SYGVKD, per germline.

The chain has TRBV19 and TRBJ2-5; D call uncertain. Trimming shortened V by 6 bases and J by 5 bases, and 13 bases separated the two germline ends. The CDR3 totals 13 residues. From germline, CDR1 is LNHDA and CDR2 SQIVND (reference sequence). The CDR3 region is CASRTQDLETQYF. The CDR3 DNA is TGTGCCAGTAGAACCCAGGACCTCGAGACCCAGTACTTC.

The genes are TRBV19 and TRBJ2-7; the match to TRBD1 covers 8 bases. CDR1 is LNHDA, CDR2 SQIVND, per germline (reference sequence). V trimming: 4 bases; J trimming: 0 bases; junction bases outside the gene matches: 11. The CDR3 totals 17 residues. CDR3 residues: CASSSRPWTGHSYEQYF. The CDR3 DNA reads TGTGCCAGTAGTAGCCGACCATGGACAGGGCACTCCTACGAGCAGTACTTC.

V is TRBV18 and J is TRBJ2-7; D is perhaps TRBD1 or TRBD2 (6 bases each). V was shortened by 0 bases and J by 3 bases, with 12 bases between the two germline ends. CDR3 length equals 15 residues. The germline CDR1 and CDR2 sequences are KGHSH and LQKENI. CDR3 in DNA: TGTGCCAGCTCACCACCGGAGGGGGTCAACTACGAGCAGTACTTC. This translates into CASSPPEGVNYEQYF. The whole variable domain, filled in from reference TRBV18 and TRBJ2-7, reads NAGVMQNPRHLVRRRGQEARLRCSPMKGHSHVYWYRQLPEEGLKFMVYLQKENIIDESGMPKERFSAEFPKEGPSILRIQQVVRGDSAAYFCASSPPEGVNYEQYFGPGTRLTVT.

This chain connects TRBV11-3 to TRBJ1-5; D might be TRBD1 (6 bases). Per the germline V gene, CDR1 is SGHNT and CDR2 is YENEEA. The V gene lost 1 base and the J gene lost 2 bases, with 12 bases spanning the gap. The CDR3 loop spans 16 amino acids. The CDR3 DNA follows: TGTGCCAGCAGCTTAGTATTAGGACAGCGCAATCAGCCCCAGCATTTT. This sequence encodes CASSLVLGQRNQPQHF.

The rearrangement links TRBV6-2 or TRBV6-3 to TRBJ2-7; no firm D call. The CDR3 spans 14 residues. Trimming removed 5 bases at V and 1 base at J, with 12 bases between. Per germline, CDR1 MNHEY and CDR2 SVGEGT. CDR3 amino acids: CASSALAESYEQYF. The CDR3 bases are TGTGCCAGCAGTGCGCTCGCGGAATCCTACGAGCAGTACTTC.

The gene calls are TRBV7-3 and TRBJ2-2, with D perhaps matching TRBD1 (5 bases). The CDR3 extends over 14 amino acids. Trimming cost V 2 bases and J 5 bases, with 9 bases left between them. Germline values: CDR1 SGHTA, CDR2 FQGTGA. CDR3 DNA sequence: TGTGCCAGCAGCTTATCAGCAGGGACCGGGGAGCTGTTTTTT. Translating it yields CASSLSAGTGELFF.

This clone was observed a handful of times. This sequence joins TRBV5-1 and TRBJ2-7, with a tentative D call TRBD1 (6 bases). The V end lost 4 bases, the J end lost 0 bases, and 14 bases lay between the germline ends. Germline CDR1 is SGHRS and CDR2 is YFSETQ. The CDR3 is 15 residues long. CDR3 amino acids: CASSPITGSSYEQYF. Here the CDR3 DNA reads TGCGCCAGCAGCCCAATAACAGGGAGCTCCTACGAGCAGTACTTC.

The V and J genes are TRBV28 and TRBJ1-2; 10 bases match TRBD1. The CDR3 consists of 15 residues. CDR1 and CDR2 from the germline V gene are MDHEN and SYDVKM. Trimming removed 5 bases from V and 7 bases from J; junction bases left unmatched: 10. Here the CDR3 DNA reads TGTGCCAGCAGTGCCCGACAGGGGGCCTTTGGTGGCTACACCTTC. This sequence encodes CASSARQGAFGGYTF.

This chain joins TRBV14 and TRBJ2-1; 7 bases fit TRBD2. The trim removed 5 bases at V and 4 bases at J, leaving 8 bases unmatched. CDR1 and CDR2 from the germline V gene are SGHDN and FVKESK. The CDR3 has 15 residues. The CDR3 region has the DNA TGTGCCAGCAGCTCGGGCGGGGGTACATACAATGAGCAGTTCTTC. Amino acids: CASSSGGGTYNEQFF.

The chain combines TRBV18 with TRBJ2-7; 8 bases are shared with TRBD1. V lost 5 bases to trimming and J lost 4 bases; unmatched junction nucleotides: 4. Germline CDR1 and CDR2: KGHSH and LQKENI. CDR3 size: 13 residues. The CDR3: CASSRTGWYEQYF. The CDR3 DNA sequence: TGTGCCAGCTCAAGGACAGGGTGGTACGAGCAGTACTTC.

The chain combines TRBV6-5 with TRBJ2-7; D may correspond to TRBD1 or TRBD2 (5 bases each). The ends were cut back, 6 bases at V and 2 bases at J, with 5 bases in the middle. CDR3 length: 11 residues. Germline values: CDR1 MNHEY, CDR2 SVGAGI. CDR3 residues: CASRGPYEQYF. As DNA, the CDR3 is TGTGCCAGCAGGGGACCCTACGAGCAGTACTTC.

V gene TRBV11-3 combines with J gene TRBJ2-3, with D perhaps TRBD2 (5 bases). The V gene's germline CDR1 is SGHNT and CDR2 YENEEA. The CDR3 is 14 amino acids. Trimming cost V 3 bases and J 2 bases, with 9 bases left between them. The CDR3 bases are TGTGCCAGCAGCTTTGAGGGTTTCACAGATACGCAGTATTTT. This gives the protein CASSFEGFTDTQYF.

This sequence joins TRBV2 and TRBJ1-1; D is unresolved. The CDR3 loop spans 14 amino acids. CDR1 and CDR2 (germline): SNHLY, FYNNEI. V lost 2 bases, J lost 0 bases, and 7 bases lay in between. In DNA, the CDR3 is TGTGCCAGCAGTGAACAGCAGCTGAACACTGAAGCTTTCTTT. The encoded protein is CASSEQQLNTEAFF.

The V gene is TRBV7-3, the J gene TRBJ2-5, with 12 bases aligning to TRBD2. J lost 0 bases, V lost 5 bases, and 1 base had no gene match. The CDR3 contains 15 residues. The germline V gene encodes CDR1 SGHTA and CDR2 FQGTGA. The CDR3 nucleotides are TGTGCCAGCAGCCGGACTAGCGGGGACCAAGAGACCCAGTACTTC. This codes for CASSRTSGDQETQYF.